The subject of this entry is one T cell receptor beta chain. Clones were read by immunoSEQ multiplex PCR, and TCRdb kept only the in-frame ones, dropping some. Found here are approximately 180,000 clones, 90% to 95% of them singletons; the top ten hold under 1.1%. This entry is derived from a study of T cell responses to AZD1222 COVID-19 vaccine. The CDR3 is 14 amino acids. Germline V CDR1 and CDR2: KGHSH, LQKENI. The V segment lost 3 bases and the J segment 6 bases; nucleotides outside the gene matches: 5. The chain uses TRBV18 and TRBJ1-2; 9 nucleotides line up with TRBD1. This receptor was obtained from an adult who received the MenACWY meningococcal vaccine as a control. Source: peripheral blood, taken 28 days after the second dose of the MenACWY control vaccine. CDR3 in DNA: TGTGCCAGCTCACCTAACGGACAGGGGAATGGCTACACCTTC. Translated: CASSPNGQGNGYTF.